The clone carrying this TCR beta chain was detected a few times. Its target is not known. Germline V CDR1 and CDR2: MDHEN, SYDVKM. V lost 8 bases and J lost 6; bases outside the gene matches: 15. The length of the CDR3 is 17 residues. Samples of blood were obtained at baseline, on cycle 4 day 1, and on cycle 7 day 1. The protocol was immunoSEQ multiplex PCR, while the TCRdb copy is restricted to in-frame clones and leaves out a portion. The data hold some 50,000 clones, with just under 90% observed a single time. The sample is drawn from a study of OX40 agonist ivuxolimab in advanced cancers. About the study: Averaging approximately 60 years in age, with a range of 23 to 79, the cohort was 80% to 90% male. Overall study findings and caveats: The antigen specificity of the peripheral T cells (those that were expanded) was not determined.

The chain has TRBV28 and TRBJ2-1; 11 nucleotides agree with TRBD2. The clonotype was recovered from an adult with an advanced solid tumor such as melanoma, head and neck, liver or kidney cancer. The sample in question was CD4+ or CD8+ T cells sorted from blood, obtained in a trial of the OX40 agonist ivuxolimab. The DNA for the CDR3 is TGTGCCAGCCCTCCTCTAGCGGGAGGTAGTTTTGGCAATGAGCAGTTCTTC. Translating gives CASPPLAGGSFGNEQFF.